The rows below give T cell receptor beta chains drawn from one sample of a study of CXCR3-negative and CXCR3-positive naive CD8 T cells. TCRdb reprocessed the 5' RACE reads and reports one entry per CDR3 protein, with no DNA. The sample yields over 100,000 distinct CDR3 sequences, of which the top ten take up about 0.3%. Input material: naive CXCR3- CD8+ T cells from blood. The source is a human donor in good health. Some clones in this sample may be carry-over from other donors' samples. Each CDR3 is given with its conserved first and last residue. Fields, in order: J gene, V gene, CDR3 protein.

>TRBJ2-5|TRBV7-2
CASSQMTGLETQYF
>TRBJ2-1|TRBV11-2
CASSKTSGRGYNEQFF
>TRBJ2-7|TRBV7-9
CASSPGSEQYF
>TRBJ2-1|TRBV6-2/TRBV6-3
CASSSGLRLAGSLANEQFF
>TRBJ1-5|TRBV5-4
CASSWNNQPQHF
>TRBJ2-1|TRBV12-3/TRBV12-4
CASSPWTVYNEQFF
>TRBJ1-1|TRBV14
CASSLQGVSEAFF
>TRBJ2-1|TRBV12-3/TRBV12-4
CASSFPVTKGNEQFF
>TRBJ2-7|TRBV7-8
CASSLTVWGNGGDF
>TRBJ2-1|TRBV12-3/TRBV12-4
CASWTEGIISYNEQFF
>TRBJ1-4|TRBV20-1
CSANSGVEEKLFF
>TRBJ1-1|TRBV20-1
CSARGIQSGQENTEAFF
>TRBJ2-2|TRBV9
CASSSRGGADTGELFF
>TRBJ2-7|TRBV6-5
CASSYFQGYEQYF
>TRBJ2-1|TRBV7-8
CASSSPIRGAYNEQFF
>TRBJ2-7|TRBV27
CASSLRATYEQYF
>TRBJ1-1|TRBV20-1
CSAEGATEAFF
>TRBJ2-7|TRBV15
CATSRAGQDEQYF
>TRBJ1-6|TRBV7-8
CASSSPNFRGKGNNSPLHF
>TRBJ2-2|TRBV7-3
CASSLVGGSNTGELFF
>TRBJ2-5|TRBV6-5
CASWGQFQETQYF
>TRBJ2-7|TRBV29-1
CSVVSPGTSGFYEQYF
>TRBJ2-7|TRBV10-3
CAISGRDSTRYEQYF
>TRBJ2-1|TRBV10-2
CASRGVNEQFF
>TRBJ2-7|TRBV6-5
CASSYSATSYEQYF
>TRBJ1-1|TRBV19
CASRRRGLGANTEAFF
>TRBJ2-7|TRBV28
CASSFPTSRSEQYF
>TRBJ2-7|TRBV14
CASSQVGQGLHEQYF
>TRBJ1-2|TRBV12-3/TRBV12-4
CASTTTGRFKGYTF
>TRBJ2-3|TRBV28
CASSPVWWPQYF
>TRBJ2-2|TRBV12-3/TRBV12-4
CASSLNRDRGKDTGELFF
>TRBJ2-4|TRBV3-1
CASSLKGLAGPDKNIQYF
>TRBJ2-7|TRBV29-1
CSVGLGRNYEQYF
>TRBJ2-3|TRBV20-1
CSARERAAQVTQYF
>TRBJ2-6|TRBV28
CASSLYRVRSGANVLTF
>TRBJ2-7|TRBV4-1
CASSQIYGFSSYEQYF